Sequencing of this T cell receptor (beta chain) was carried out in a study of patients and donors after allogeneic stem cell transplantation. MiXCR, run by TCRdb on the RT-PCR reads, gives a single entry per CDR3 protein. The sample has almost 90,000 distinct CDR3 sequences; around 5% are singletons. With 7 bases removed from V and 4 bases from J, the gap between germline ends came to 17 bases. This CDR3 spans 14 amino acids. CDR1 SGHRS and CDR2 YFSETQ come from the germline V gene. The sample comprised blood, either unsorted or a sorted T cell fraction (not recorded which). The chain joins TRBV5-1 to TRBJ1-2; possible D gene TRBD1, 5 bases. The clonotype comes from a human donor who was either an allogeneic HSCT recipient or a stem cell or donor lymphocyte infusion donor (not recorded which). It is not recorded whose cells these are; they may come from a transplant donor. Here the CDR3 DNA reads TGCGCCAGCTCTAGGGGAACAGGAGTCTATGGCTACACCTTC. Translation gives CASSRGTGVYGYTF.